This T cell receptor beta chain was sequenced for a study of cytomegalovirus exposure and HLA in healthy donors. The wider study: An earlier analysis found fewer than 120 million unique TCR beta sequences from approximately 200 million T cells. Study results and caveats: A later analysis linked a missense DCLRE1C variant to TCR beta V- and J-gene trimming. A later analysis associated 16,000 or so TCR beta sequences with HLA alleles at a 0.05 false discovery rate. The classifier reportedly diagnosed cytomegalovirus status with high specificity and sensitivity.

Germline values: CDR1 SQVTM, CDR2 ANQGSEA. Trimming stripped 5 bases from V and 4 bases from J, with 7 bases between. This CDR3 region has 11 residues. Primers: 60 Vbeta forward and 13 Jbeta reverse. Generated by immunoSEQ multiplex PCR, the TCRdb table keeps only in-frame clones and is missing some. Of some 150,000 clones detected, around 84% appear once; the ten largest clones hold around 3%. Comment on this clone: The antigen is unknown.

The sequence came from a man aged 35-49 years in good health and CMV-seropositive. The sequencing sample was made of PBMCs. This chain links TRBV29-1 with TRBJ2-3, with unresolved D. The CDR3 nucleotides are TGCAGCGTTCCCAGTCCAGATACGCAGTATTTT. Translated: CSVPSPDTQYF.